The clone carrying this TCR beta chain was counted between two and nine times. What it binds is not known. The sample belongs to a study of blood T cells in healthy people across ages. The study, taken as a whole, reports: Age advanced and TCR beta diversity per million T cells fell, roughly linearly.

The second PCR ran about 6 to 12 cycles with a sample-barcoded 5' primer and J-beta primers. Each cDNA molecule was tagged by a template-switch adaptor that had 12 random nucleotides. Individual samples furnished no less than 3 million CDR3-containing paired-end reads apiece. TCRdb itself ran the 5' RACE reads through MiXCR, one entry per CDR3 protein. The repertoire holds roughly 700,000 distinct CDR3 sequences, with approximately 50% as singletons. The germline V gene has CDR1 SQVTM and CDR2 ANQGSEA. This CDR3 is built from 13 residues. This clonotype originated in a woman aged 60-70 years in good health. Sequences were obtained from blood. The chain is built from TRBV29-1 and TRBJ2-4, with 7 positions matching TRBD2. TRBJ2-7 matches the DNA end more closely, so the J call is doubtful. The CDR3 DNA reads as TGCAGCGTGGGGGGGACTCCCGCCTACGAGCAGTACTTC. Its protein is CSVGGTPAYEQYF.